One and the same sample provided the 3 T cell receptor beta chains below, sequenced in a study of blood T cell repertoires in COVID-19. The assay was immunoSEQ multiplex PCR, and TCRdb's table has in-frame clones only and misses some. The sample comprises 300,000 to 450,000 clones, around 87% of which are singletons, and about 2% rests with the top ten. Input material: peripheral blood. The receptors were gathered from a woman aged 55-69 years with COVID-19, enrolled during active disease.

J is TRBJ2-7 and V is TRBV18; possible D gene TRBD2, 6 bases. Trimming left V 4 bases short and J 3 bases short, with 13 bases between. CDR3 length: 14 residues. Germline V lookup: CDR1 KGHSH, CDR2 LQKENI. The CDR3 bases are TGTGCCAGCTCACGGGGGATGGGAGGCTACGAGCAGTACTTC. Protein sequence: CASSRGMGGYEQYF.

This clone was detected only once. This sequence joins TRBV5-1 and TRBJ2-2; tentatively, D is TRBD2 (5 bases). Germline lookup yields CDR1 SGHRS and CDR2 YFSETQ. The CDR3 extends over 14 amino acids. Trimming took off 0 bases at V and 6 bases at J, with 9 bases between the two ends. Here the CDR3 DNA reads TGCGCCAGCAGCTTGGTGGTGGACTCCGGGGAGCTGTTTTTT. This codes for CASSLVVDSGELFF.

This chain uses TRBV28 with TRBJ2-1, with no clear D. The germline V gene has CDR1 MDHEN and CDR2 SYDVKM. Trimming shortened V by 5 bases and J by 10 bases, and 18 bases separated the two germline ends. This CDR3 contains 14 residues. The CDR3 nucleotides read TGTGCCAGCAGTAGTGAAACGGGTGCTAGGGAGCAGTTCTTC. Residues: CASSSETGAREQFF. Variable domain in full (rest from reference TRBV28 and TRBJ2-1): DVKVTQSSRYLVKRTGEKVFLECVQDMDHENMFWYRQDPGLGLRLIYFSYDVKMKEKGDIPEGYSVSREKKERFSLILESASTNQTSMYLCASSSETGAREQFFGPGTRLTVL.